This T cell receptor (beta chain) was captured by sequencing in a study of neurological immune-mediated disorders. Study-wide findings and caveats: Expanded clones shared no identical CDR3 amino acid sequences across subjects, which suggested private TCR-beta repertoires in all groups.

V lost 7 bases and J 3 bases, leaving 20 bases between the germline ends. CDR1 DFQATT and CDR2 SNEGSKA come from the germline V gene (reference sequence). This CDR3 contains 15 residues. This clonotype was detected many times. As yet, its antigen is unknown. This sample's time point: longitudinal time-point 3. PBMCs numbering 2 million and stored at -80 C yielded the unsorted libraries. The cDNA was synthesized by means of template-switch 5'RACE, which was carried out with 10-nucleotide random UMIs. TCRdb reprocessed the 5' RACE reads with MiXCR, giving one entry per CDR3 protein. This table holds around 42,000 distinct CDR3 sequences, approximately 12% found once.

The chain uses TRBV20-1 and TRBJ2-3; the D gene is possibly TRBD2 (6 bases). This receptor was taken from a man aged 30 to 45 in good health. Sequenced input: PBMCs. The CDR3 loop reads CSGDGRGGPTDTQYF. CDR3 coding DNA: TGCAGTGGAGACGGGCGGGGAGGCCCTACAGATACGCAGTATTTT.